This is a list of T cell receptor beta chains from one sample in a study of T cell repertoires in cytomegalovirus infection. TCRdb reanalysed the reads using MiXCR and keeps one entry per CDR3 protein. The sample contains a few hundred thousand distinct CDR3 sequences, 42% of which appear only once. What these receptors recognize is not known. Here the sequenced sample was cultured PBMCs, taken from culture after CMV antigen stimulation. The receptors stem from a human donor in good health (CMV status not recorded). Some clones in this sample may be carry-over from other donors' samples. Each CDR3 is given without its conserved first and last residue. The order of the fields is V gene, J gene, CDR3 protein.

TRBV6-1	TRBJ1-5	ASSANTGSQPQH
TRBV19	TRBJ1-4	ASSAPGGEKLF
TRBV6-6	TRBJ2-2	ASSYLVGADTGELF
TRBV11-2	TRBJ2-7	ASSRSLVAGGTYEQY
TRBV27	TRBJ2-3	ARRKGLTDTQY
TRBV7-2	TRBJ2-5	ASSFPAETQY
TRBV28	TRBJ1-4	ASRSLLFTTEIFRVDNEKLF
TRBV29-1	TRBJ2-1	SVETSGRWTQFEQF
TRBV7-4	TRBJ2-1	ASSRGSGGALREQF
TRBV2	TRBJ2-2	ASSENLAGDTGELF
TRBV2	TRBJ1-1	ASSEWWQGSGNTEAF
TRBV2	TRBJ2-1	ASSAVDGEAGEQF
TRBV5-1	TRBJ2-7	ASSPRDTNYEQY
TRBV19	TRBJ2-3	ASSIFQGADTQY
TRBV14	TRBJ2-1	ASSRAGDAYNEQF
TRBV12-3/TRBV12-4	TRBJ2-5	ASSLEVTETQY
TRBV24-1	TRBJ2-3	ATSDPQGSSTDTQY
TRBV7-9	TRBJ2-7	ASSLDRSRGSYEQY
TRBV7-8	TRBJ2-5	ASSLGRTEDLQETQY
TRBV10-3	TRBJ2-2	AISEWDRAWDTGELF
TRBV10-3	TRBJ2-7	AISQGELYEQY
TRBV2	TRBJ2-7	ATSGDRVYEQY
TRBV6-1	TRBJ2-6	ASSEKFWALHSGANVLT
TRBV25-1	TRBJ2-2	ASGTIVKLF
TRBV29-1	TRBJ2-1	SADRYLSNEQF
TRBV7-2	TRBJ2-7	ASSFSGMSEQY
TRBV6-2/TRBV6-3	TRBJ2-1	ASSYLLGRPSLEQF
TRBV29-1	TRBJ2-5	SVVVGETQY
TRBV2	TRBJ1-5	ASSPPLSRDRFHQPQH
TRBV6-5	TRBJ1-2	ASSTGGADYGYT
TRBV7-2	TRBJ2-7	ASSFAGTGVYEQY
TRBV7-2	TRBJ2-1	ASSLRAGGNYNEQF
TRBV12-3/TRBV12-4	TRBJ2-5	ASSLTRQETQY
TRBV7-2	TRBJ2-5	ASSPETGWDQETQY
TRBV20-1	TRBJ2-5	SARDLWRETQY
TRBV6-2/TRBV6-3	TRBJ1-1	ASSSRLIGTRAF
TRBV12-3/TRBV12-4	TRBJ2-3	ASKSQGFGRDTQY
TRBV11-2	TRBJ1-6	ASSFSSSLDSPLH
TRBV7-2	TRBJ2-7	ASSPLGGSYEQY
TRBV12-3/TRBV12-4	TRBJ2-1	ASSLNSGGDNEQF
TRBV7-2	TRBJ1-2	ASSLANRAETYYGYT
TRBV5-1	TRBJ1-6	ASSSRDRRSSYNSPLH
TRBV6-5	TRBJ2-7	ASTPFGGSLSEQY
TRBV6-1	TRBJ1-1	ASRELNTEAF
TRBV7-2	TRBJ1-4	ASSLAVNEKLF
TRBV6-2/TRBV6-3	TRBJ2-1	ASTQRAWEGGPSEQF
TRBV10-3	TRBJ1-2	AISEGTGRMRGYT
TRBV12-3/TRBV12-4	TRBJ2-7	ASSTFSAIPAAFSYEQY
TRBV7-8	TRBJ1-1	ASSLARAQGTEAF
TRBV2	TRBJ2-5	ASGGYGETQY
TRBV7-8	TRBJ2-4	ASSLTGGSGIQY
TRBV15	TRBJ2-2	ATSRDQVGGTGELF
TRBV3-1	TRBJ2-1	ASSQRLAGSNEQF
TRBV6-1	TRBJ1-4	ASSWEWTEKLF
TRBV25-1	TRBJ1-3	ASSEYRQGSGNTIY
TRBV7-9	TRBJ2-7	ATSEAGQGYEQY
TRBV12-3/TRBV12-4	TRBJ2-3	ASTLILGLAGADTQY